The rows below give T cell receptor beta chains drawn from one sample of a study of shared clonotypes between healthy human individuals. Clones were sequenced by immunoSEQ multiplex PCR, and TCRdb holds only the in-frame ones, with some missing. The sample holds a few million clones, roughly 95% seen once. The sample comprised naive CD4+ T cells sorted from blood. These receptors all stem from a man aged 18 to 29 in good health. Each CDR3 is given with its conserved first and last residue. A D gene is named only where the DNA matches it firmly. Only some rows state a clone size, as once, few, many or a class for expanded clones.

v_call	j_call	clone_size	d_call	cdr3_aa	cdr3_nt
TRBV6-1	TRBJ2-5	NA	NA	CASSARDKETQYF	TGTGCCAGCAGTGCGAGGGATAAAGAGACCCAGTACTTC
TRBV7-2	TRBJ2-5	once	TRBD1	CASSLGGQAQYF	TGTGCCAGCAGCTTAGGGGGACAGGCCCAGTACTTC
TRBV6-6	TRBJ1-1	NA	NA	CASSYSGANTEAFF	TGTGCCAGCAGTTACTCAGGTGCGAACACTGAAGCTTTCTTT
TRBV6-6	TRBJ1-3	NA	TRBD1	CASRRDRGTGNTIYF	TGTGCCAGCAGGCGGGACAGGGGGACTGGAAACACCATATATTTT
TRBV6-1	TRBJ2-4	NA	TRBD1	CASSGRTGDNLAKNIQYF	TGTGCCAGCAGTGGAAGGACAGGGGACAATTTAGCCAAAAACATTCAGTACTTC
TRBV5-5	TRBJ1-1	NA	TRBD1	CASSLTGQRNTEAFF	TGTGCCAGCAGCTTAACGGGACAGCGGAACACTGAAGCTTTCTTT
TRBV7-8	TRBJ2-1	NA	TRBD2	CASSLVRRGKTYNEQFF	TGTGCCAGCAGCTTAGTAAGGCGGGGGAAGACCTACAATGAGCAGTTCTTC
TRBV2	TRBJ2-7	NA	NA	CASSAGPPPYEQYF	TGTGCCAGCAGTGCTGGACCGCCGCCCTACGAGCAGTACTTC
TRBV6-5	TRBJ1-4	NA	TRBD1	CASRGGGGGEKLFF	TGTGCCAGCAGAGGAGGGGGCGGCGGTGAAAAACTGTTTTTT
TRBV19	TRBJ2-7	NA	NA	CASSPQGGIVYEQYF	TGTGCCAGTAGCCCACAGGGGGGGATTGTCTACGAGCAGTACTTC
TRBV4-2	TRBJ2-7	NA	NA	CASSPPGIVYEQYF	TGTGCCAGCAGCCCCCCTGGAATAGTCTACGAGCAGTACTTC
TRBV7-3	TRBJ2-3	NA	NA	CASSPSTDTQYF	TGTGCCAGCAGCCCCTCCACAGATACGCAGTATTTT
TRBV5-6	TRBJ1-6	NA	TRBD1	CASSLEERGLSPLHF	TGTGCCAGCAGCTTGGAGGAGAGGGGGCTTTCACCCCTCCACTTT
TRBV30	TRBJ1-4	once	TRBD1	CAWSEQGAGEKLFF	TGTGCCTGGAGTGAACAGGGGGCTGGGGAAAAACTGTTTTTT
TRBV27	TRBJ1-6	NA	TRBD1	CASSNPDRPDSPLHF	TGTGCCAGCAGCAATCCGGACAGGCCCGATTCACCCCTCCACTTT
TRBV5-4	TRBJ2-7	once	NA	CASSRSKSAYEQYF	TGTGCCAGCAGCCGGTCTAAATCCGCCTACGAGCAGTACTTC
TRBV18	TRBJ1-2	NA	TRBD1	CASSPTGTGAGGYTF	TGTGCCAGCTCACCGACCGGGACAGGGGCGGGAGGCTACACCTTC
TRBV9	TRBJ1-6	few	NA	CASTQGGLPGSPLHF	TGTGCCAGCACTCAGGGAGGTTTGCCGGGTTCACCCCTCCACTTT
TRBV6-1	TRBJ2-1	NA	NA	CASSEEGRGRPPNEFF	TGTGCCAGCAGTGAAGAGGGAAGGGGTAGGCCTCCGAATGAGTTCTTC
TRBV28	TRBJ1-5	NA	TRBD1	CASSFTGAGQPQHF	TGTGCCAGCAGTTTTACAGGGGCGGGTCAGCCCCAGCATTTT
TRBV6-1	TRBJ1-5	NA	NA	CASSEAMGGGPQHF	TGTGCCAGCAGTGAAGCTATGGGAGGTGGGCCCCAGCATTTT
TRBV30	TRBJ2-5	NA	TRBD1	CAWANQGTGAETQYF	TGTGCCTGGGCAAACCAGGGGACAGGCGCGGAGACCCAGTACTTC
TRBV19	TRBJ1-5	NA	NA	CASSTTGIYSNQPQHF	TGTGCCAGTAGTACTACAGGGATCTATAGCAATCAGCCCCAGCATTTT
TRBV7-6	TRBJ1-1	NA	NA	CASSPGNLNTEAFF	TGTGCCAGCAGCCCAGGGAATCTGAACACTGAAGCTTTCTTT
TRBV14	TRBJ2-7	NA	TRBD1	CASSRGQGYEQYF	TGTGCCAGCAGCAGGGGGCAAGGCTACGAGCAGTACTTC
TRBV6-1	TRBJ2-1	NA	TRBD2	CASSLLADNNEQFF	TGTGCCAGCAGTCTCCTAGCGGATAACAATGAGCAGTTCTTC
TRBV4-3	TRBJ2-2	NA	NA	CASSQEMAGELFF	TGCGCCAGCAGCCAAGAGATGGCCGGGGAGCTGTTTTTT
TRBV6-5	TRBJ2-1	NA	TRBD2	CATKDSGRPYNEQFF	TGTGCCACTAAAGATAGCGGGAGGCCCTACAATGAGCAGTTCTTC
TRBV2	TRBJ2-3	NA	NA	CASSEALLRQWKPDTQYF	TGTGCCAGCAGTGAAGCGCTTCTGAGACAGTGGAAACCAGATACGCAGTATTTT
TRBV2	TRBJ2-7	NA	NA	CASSDPGPTYEQYF	TGTGCCAGCAGTGACCCCGGGCCCACCTACGAGCAGTACTTC
TRBV10-3	TRBJ1-5	NA	TRBD1	CAISGAGGVQPQHF	TGTGCCATCAGTGGCGCAGGGGGCGTTCAGCCCCAGCATTTT
TRBV7-6	TRBJ1-1	NA	TRBD1	CASSLRQGLEAFF	TGTGCCAGCAGCTTAAGACAGGGCCTTGAAGCTTTCTTT
TRBV2	TRBJ1-5	NA	NA	CASTGTGDSNQPQHF	TGTGCCAGCACCGGTACGGGGGATAGCAATCAGCCCCAGCATTTT
TRBV5-8	TRBJ2-5	NA	NA	CASSLGQADRRGETQYF	TGTGCCAGCAGCTTGGGACAGGCTGATCGCCGAGGGGAGACCCAGTACTTC
TRBV7-2	TRBJ2-7	NA	NA	CASSLSRDSLSYEQYF	TGTGCCAGCAGCTTAAGCCGGGACTCCCTCTCCTACGAGCAGTACTTC
TRBV7-2	TRBJ1-2	once	NA	CASSPYTGNGYTF	TGTGCCAGCAGCCCCTACACAGGGAATGGCTACACCTTC
TRBV5-1	TRBJ2-2	once	NA	CASSLLLGELFF	TGCGCCAGCAGCCTGCTGCTTGGGGAGCTGTTTTTT
TRBV4-3	TRBJ2-2	NA	TRBD2	CASSQEASGNTGELFF	TGCGCCAGCAGCCAAGAGGCTAGCGGGAACACCGGGGAGCTGTTTTTT
TRBV6-4	TRBJ1-4	once	TRBD1	CASSELGQGGKLFF	TGTGCCAGCAGTGAGCTAGGACAGGGGGGAAAACTGTTTTTT
TRBV7-9	TRBJ1-1	NA	NA	CASSLSSRPSQGNTEAFF	TGTGCCAGCAGCTTAAGTAGTCGGCCGTCTCAGGGGAACACTGAAGCTTTCTTT
TRBV25-1	TRBJ2-4	NA	TRBD2	CASRGLAGENIQYF	TGTGCCAGCAGGGGACTAGCGGGGGAAAACATTCAGTACTTC
TRBV30	TRBJ1-1	once	NA	CACGGANTEAFF	TGTGCCTGCGGTGGGGCGAACACTGAAGCTTTCTTT
TRBV27	TRBJ1-5	NA	TRBD1	CASGLLDRGAYSNQPQHF	TGTGCCAGCGGCCTGCTGGACAGGGGGGCATATAGCAATCAGCCCCAGCATTTT
TRBV6-1	TRBJ2-5	NA	NA	CASRKVGGETQYF	TGTGCCAGCAGGAAGGTCGGCGGAGAGACCCAGTACTTC
TRBV6-5	TRBJ1-2	NA	NA	CASSPLEGFNYGYTF	TGTGCCAGCAGTCCCCTGGAGGGGTTTAACTATGGCTACACCTTC
TRBV7-9	TRBJ2-7	NA	NA	CASSSGGSLREQYF	TGTGCCAGCAGCTCGGGGGGCTCCCTACGTGAGCAGTACTTC
TRBV5-1	TRBJ2-1	NA	TRBD1	CASSIDRVLASEQFF	TGCGCCAGCAGCATCGACAGGGTCTTGGCTAGTGAGCAGTTCTTC
TRBV19	TRBJ2-3	few	TRBD1	CASRRDSEDTQYF	TGTGCCAGTCGCCGGGACAGCGAAGATACGCAGTATTTT
TRBV5-8	TRBJ2-1	NA	TRBD2	CASSLWSGSDNEQFF	TGTGCCAGCAGCTTGTGGAGCGGGAGTGATAATGAGCAGTTCTTC
TRBV19	TRBJ2-3	NA	NA	CASSIPGGRANF	TGTGCCAGTAGTATACCTGGCGGTCGCGCAAATTTT
TRBV4-1	TRBJ2-1	NA	TRBD2	CASSQVGRESFNEQFF	TGCGCCAGCAGCCAAGTCGGGCGGGAGTCTTTCAATGAGCAGTTCTTC
TRBV12-5	TRBJ1-2	NA	NA	CASGFAVSTNYGYTF	TGTGCTAGTGGCTTTGCCGTTTCAACTAACTATGGCTACACCTTC
TRBV6-5	TRBJ2-7	NA	NA	CASSYSGDYEQYF	TGTGCCAGCAGTTACTCAGGGGATTACGAGCAGTACTTC
TRBV11-2	TRBJ2-7	NA	TRBD2	CASSGTSANYEQYF	TGTGCCAGCAGCGGGACTAGCGCTAACTACGAGCAGTACTTC
TRBV12-5	TRBJ2-3	NA	TRBD1	CASGLGPKTGAMTDTQYF	TGTGCTAGTGGTTTGGGACCTAAGACAGGGGCGATGACAGATACGCAGTATTTT
TRBV18	TRBJ2-7	once	NA	CASSPNTGSYEQYF	TGTGCCAGCTCACCTAATACTGGCTCCTACGAGCAGTACTTC